These 22 T cell receptor beta chains originate from one sample sequenced in a study of cytomegalovirus exposure and HLA in healthy donors. PCR amplification relied on 60 Vbeta primers (plus 13 Jbeta primers). Generated by immunoSEQ multiplex PCR, the TCRdb table keeps only in-frame clones and is missing some. The repertoire holds 100,000 to 150,000 clones, around four fifths seen once, with approximately 2.6% in the top ten. Sequencing input: PBMCs. The receptors derive from a boy aged 2 to 10 in good health and CMV-seronegative.

This clone was counted between two and nine times. CDR3 residues: CASSTGSGNTIYF. The CDR3 DNA follows: TGTGCCAGCAGCACAGGGTCTGGAAACACCATATATTTT. This chain connects TRBV7-3 to TRBJ1-3; tentative D call: TRBD1 (6 bases). This CDR3 is built from 13 residues. Germline CDR1 and CDR2: SGHTA and FQGTGA. The V gene lost 5 bases and the J gene lost 1 base, with 6 bases spanning the gap.

The rearrangement links TRBV7-2 to TRBJ2-7; D perhaps matches TRBD2 (6 bases). Germline V gene lookup returns CDR1 SGHTA and CDR2 FQGNSA. There are 12 residues in the CDR3. Between the trimmed V and J ends, which lost 0 bases and 7 bases, there was a span of 7 bases. The CDR3 loop is CASSLAREEQYF. In DNA, the CDR3 is TGTGCCAGCAGCTTAGCGCGGGAAGAGCAGTACTTC. The complete variable domain, with remaining parts taken from reference TRBV7-2 and TRBJ2-7, reads GAGVSQSPSNKVTEKGKDVELRCDPISGHTALYWYRQSLGQGLEFLIYFQGNSAPDKSGLPSDRFSAERTGGSVSTLTIQRTQQEDSAVYLCASSLAREEQYFGPGTRLTVT.

The chain uses TRBV10-1 and TRBJ2-3; 14 bases fit TRBD2. The CDR3 loop spans 18 amino acids. V gave up 3 bases and J gave up 8 bases; unmatched junction bases: 13. CDR1 is WNHNN, CDR2 SYGVQD, per germline (reference sequence). The CDR3 nucleotides read TGCGCCAGCAGTGATGGGGCCCCGGGACTAGCGGGAGAACGTACGCAGTATTTT. It yields the protein CASSDGAPGLAGERTQYF.

The chain combines TRBV4-3 with TRBJ2-3, with a possible D match to TRBD1 (6 bases). Germline assignment: CDR1 LGHNA and CDR2 YSLEER. The CDR3 has 16 amino acids. V lost 0 bases to trimming and J lost 1 base, with 11 bases between them. The CDR3 is CASSQDLAGGTDTQYF. In nucleotides, the CDR3 is TGCGCCAGCAGCCAAGATCTGGCAGGGGGCACAGATACGCAGTATTTT.

This clone was found a few times. The chain couples TRBV27 to TRBJ1-5; TRBD1 might be the D (6 bases). Germline assignment: CDR1 MNHEY and CDR2 SMNVEV (reference sequence). The CDR3 sequence is 14 residues long. Trimming shortened V by 4 bases and J by 5 bases, and 12 bases separated the two germline ends. The CDR3 region has the DNA TGTGCCAGCAGTTCAATCCAGGGGTATCAGCCCCAGCATTTT. Translation: CASSSIQGYQPQHF.

The chain employs TRBV2 and TRBJ2-1; 7 bases line up with TRBD2. The junction had 22 bases not matched to a gene; V was cut back by 0 bases and J by 8 bases. Germline assignment: CDR1 SNHLY and CDR2 FYNNEI. The CDR3 length is 20 residues. The DNA of the CDR3 is TGTGCCAGCAGTGAAGCGACTCTTGGGAGACTAGCCCCTGAAGGGTATGAGCAGTTCTTC. Amino acid sequence: CASSEATLGRLAPEGYEQFF.

The count of this clone is one. This chain joins TRBV7-9 and TRBJ2-7; 12 bases are a match to TRBD2. This CDR3 has 19 residues. V lost 1 base to trimming and J lost 5 bases; unmatched junction nucleotides: 15. Looked up from germline, CDR1 is SEHNR and CDR2 is FQNEAQ (reference sequence). The CDR3 is CASSLVGLAGGPQLDEQYV. The CDR3 nucleotides are TGTGCCAGCAGCTTAGTGGGGCTAGCGGGAGGGCCTCAATTAGACGAGCAGTACGTC.

The rearrangement joins TRBV5-4 to TRBJ1-5, with 9 bases that match TRBD1. Unmatched junction bases numbered 5, after V lost 3 bases and J lost 4 bases. The CDR3 has 15 residues. Germline V gives CDR1 SGHNT, CDR2 YYREEE (reference sequence). CDR3 in amino acids: CASSSGTGRNQPQHF. DNA of the CDR3: TGTGCCAGCAGCTCCGGGACAGGGAGAAATCAGCCCCAGCATTTT.

A few counts support this clone. The chain carries TRBV28 and TRBJ2-2; D is undetermined. The CDR3 consists of 12 residues. Trimming took off 6 bases at V and 6 bases at J, with 8 bases between the two ends. Germline V gives CDR1 MDHEN, CDR2 SYDVKM. The CDR3 is CASRQFPGELFF. DNA for the CDR3: TGTGCCAGCAGACAATTCCCCGGGGAGCTGTTTTTT.

In the case of this clone: The germline gene is not matched at one end of the junction; a read error may be the cause. The rearrangement uses TRBV7-9 and TRBJ2-1; D is unresolved. Germline CDR1 SEHNR, CDR2 FQNEAQ (reference sequence). This CDR3 has 15 residues. The CDR3 sequence: CSSSPWSHSYNEQFF. CDR3 DNA: TGTTCCAGCAGCCCCTGGAGTCACTCCTACAATGAGCAGTTCTTC.

This sequence joins TRBV5-6 and TRBJ2-7; D might be TRBD1 (6 bases). V gave up 4 bases and J gave up 2 bases, with 13 bases separating them. Germline CDR1 reads SGHDT; CDR2 reads YYEEEE. The CDR3 contains 14 residues. The CDR3 region is CASSLDRFTYEQYF. The CDR3 bases are TGTGCCAGCAGCCTCGACAGGTTTACCTACGAGCAGTACTTC.

The chain carries TRBV27 and TRBJ2-5; possible D gene TRBD2, 6 bases. The last part of the DNA fits TRBJ2-7 better; the J call may be wrong. CDR3 size: 16 residues. Germline V gives CDR1 MNHEY, CDR2 SMNVEV (reference sequence). The CDR3, as DNA: TGTGCCAGCAGTTTGTCAGGAGGGCCGAGCTCCTACGAGCAGTACTTC. It codes for CASSLSGGPSSYEQYF.

This rearrangement joins TRBV9 to TRBJ1-1; unclear D gene. There are 13 residues in the CDR3. The V gene's germline CDR1 is SGDLS and CDR2 YYNGEE. With 2 bases removed from V and 1 base from J, the gap between germline ends came to 6 bases. Here the CDR3 reads CASSVDWNTEAFF. The CDR3 nucleotides read TGTGCCAGCAGCGTTGACTGGAACACTGAAGCTTTCTTT.

The chain combines TRBV27 with TRBJ2-5; weak D call: TRBD2 (6 bases). This CDR3 is built from 13 residues. CDR1 and CDR2 from the germline V gene are MNHEY and SMNVEV (reference sequence). Trimming took off 3 bases at V and 3 bases at J, with 8 bases between the two ends. The DNA for the CDR3 is TGTGCCAGCAGTTTCGAGCGGGAAGAGACCCAGTACTTC. This encodes CASSFEREETQYF.

CDR3 coding DNA: TGTGCCAGCAGACCTTTGACAGGGGCAGATACGCAGTATTTT. It is translated as CASRPLTGADTQYF. This chain links TRBV6-5 with TRBJ2-3; 8 bases are shared with TRBD1. Germline assignment: CDR1 MNHEY and CDR2 SVGAGI. V gave up 6 bases and J gave up 4 bases; unmatched junction bases: 6. The CDR3 consists of 14 residues.

This rearrangement joins TRBV2 to TRBJ1-5; D perhaps matches TRBD1 (5 bases). V shed 5 bases and J shed 7 bases, with 12 bases lying between them. CDR3 length equals 13 residues. Germline CDR1 SNHLY, CDR2 FYNNEI. CDR3 protein: CASSRGAGQPQHF. The CDR3 nucleotides are TGTGCCAGCAGTCGTGGGGCGGGACAGCCCCAGCATTTT.

The J gene is TRBJ2-1, the V gene TRBV7-9; D is undetermined. The CDR3 extends over 15 amino acids. V shed 1 base and J shed 1 base, with 8 bases lying between them. Germline V gene sequence: CDR1 SEHNR, CDR2 FQNEAQ (reference sequence). For the CDR3, the DNA is TGTGCCAGCAGCTTAGTTAGTCTTTCCTACAATGAGCAGTTCTTC. It specifies CASSLVSLSYNEQFF.

The chain joins TRBV29-1 to TRBJ1-2, with D possibly TRBD1 on 5 matching bases. Germline V lookup: CDR1 SQVTM, CDR2 ANQGSEA. Deletions cut 6 bases from V and 5 bases from J, with 16 bases between. The CDR3 contains 13 residues. DNA for the CDR3: TGCAGCGTGAGGGTTGGGGAGGGGTATGGCTACACCTTC. Protein sequence: CSVRVGEGYGYTF.

The V gene is TRBV7-2, the J gene TRBJ1-4; D unresolved. CDR1 is SGHTA, CDR2 FQGNSA, per germline. The CDR3 runs to 18 residues. V was shortened by 1 base and J by 0 bases, with 15 bases between the two germline ends. CDR3 region: CASSLGAAWAATNEKLFF. The CDR3 DNA is TGTGCCAGCAGCTTAGGAGCAGCTTGGGCAGCAACTAATGAAAAACTGTTTTTT.

This sequence joins TRBV7-8 and TRBJ2-7; 7 bases line up with TRBD1. The CDR3 runs 15 residues. The V segment lost 6 bases and the J segment 3 bases; nucleotides outside the gene matches: 11. Per germline, CDR1 SGHVS and CDR2 FQNEAQ. CDR3 in DNA: TGTGCCAGCAGTATTGACAGGGTACTAAACTACGAGCAGTACGTC. Its translation: CASSIDRVLNYEQYV.

J is TRBJ2-1 and V is TRBV7-6; maybe TRBD2 (7 bases). The CDR3 runs to 16 residues. Trimming pared 1 base from V and 7 bases from J, leaving 17 bases between. Germline assignment: CDR1 SGHVS and CDR2 FNYEAQ. This chain's CDR3 is CASSLVGEGVRNEQFF. Written as DNA, the CDR3 is TGTGCCAGCAGCTTAGTAGGGGAGGGGGTCAGGAATGAGCAGTTCTTC.

This chain links TRBV5-8 with TRBJ2-1; no clear D gene. The V gene lost 0 bases and the J gene lost 10 bases, with 5 bases spanning the gap. Looked up from germline, CDR1 is SGHTS and CDR2 is YDEGEE. This CDR3 is 11 amino acids long. The CDR3 sequence: CASSLGREQFF. DNA of the CDR3: TGTGCCAGCAGCTTGGGGCGGGAGCAGTTCTTC.